This is a list of T cell receptor beta chains from one sample in a study of OX40 agonist ivuxolimab in advanced cancers. TCRdb's copy holds only in-frame clones and misses some; the assay was immunoSEQ multiplex PCR. The sample consists of about 26,000 clones, approximately 91% of them appearing once. Sequencing used CD4+ or CD8+ T cells sorted from blood, obtained in a trial of the OX40 agonist ivuxolimab. These receptors were obtained from an adult with an advanced solid tumor such as melanoma, head and neck, liver or kidney cancer. CDR3s include the opening cysteine and the closing phenylalanine or tryptophan. The D gene is left open where the match is weak. Where a row states a size, it is once, few, many or the class of an expanded clone; other rows omit it.

clone_size j_call d_call cdr3_length v_call cdr3_nt cdr3_aa
NA TRBJ1-1 NA 15 TRBV7-9 TGTGCCAGCAGCTTAGCGCAGGGGTGGAACACTGAAGCTTTCTTT CASSLAQGWNTEAFF
NA TRBJ1-5 TRBD1 15 TRBV4-1 TGCGCCAGCAGCCCCCCCGGGACAGGGAGTCAGCCCCAGCATTTT CASSPPGTGSQPQHF
NA TRBJ1-1 TRBD1 12 TRBV29-1 TGCAGCACCCGACAGGGCGGCACTGAAGCTTTCTTT CSTRQGGTEAFF
NA TRBJ1-2 NA 16 TRBV18 TGTGCCAGCTCACCGGAAGACAGAGTTGCTAACTATGGCTACACCTTC CASSPEDRVANYGYTF
NA TRBJ2-1 NA 16 TRBV11-2 TGTGCCAGCAGCCCACCGCGGATCAGCGGGTACTCTGAGCAGTTCTTC CASSPPRISGYSEQFF
NA TRBJ2-5 NA 14 TRBV6-5 TGTGCCAGCAGTTTCGGCACAAAGGGTGAGACCCAGTACTTC CASSFGTKGETQYF
NA TRBJ1-2 NA 16 TRBV10-2 TGCGCCAGCAGTGAGGTGGGGGGCTTAGCTAACTATGGCTACACCTTC CASSEVGGLANYGYTF
NA TRBJ2-7 NA 13 TRBV2 TGTGCCAGCAGTGAATCGGCTACTTACGAGCAGTACTTC CASSESATYEQYF
NA TRBJ2-3 TRBD1 16 TRBV11-1 TGTGCCAGCAGTAACAGGGGCGCAGGGCCCACAGATACGCAGTATTTT CASSNRGAGPTDTQYF
few TRBJ1-2 NA 16 TRBV7-9 TGTGCCAGCAGCTTAGGTGGGACCCTTCCGAGCTATGGCTACACCTTC CASSLGGTLPSYGYTF
NA TRBJ2-7 NA 13 TRBV12-5 TGTGCTAGTGGCCAGGGTAGCTCCTACGAGCAGTACTTC CASGQGSSYEQYF
NA TRBJ1-2 NA 14 TRBV11-2 TGTGCCAGCAGCTCCGCGCGGGCAGGGTATGGCTACACCTTC CASSSARAGYGYTF
NA TRBJ2-7 NA 13 TRBV13 TGTGCCAGCAGCTTATGGGGCCTGAGGGAGCGGTACTTC CASSLWGLRERYF
NA TRBJ2-3 TRBD2 17 TRBV9 TGTGCCAGCAGCGTAAACCCCCAGCGGGAGGGCAGGGATACGCAGTATTTT CASSVNPQREGRDTQYF
NA TRBJ2-2 NA 13 TRBV7-7 TGTGCTAGCAGCTTAGATTTAACCGGGGAGCTGTTTTTT CASSLDLTGELFF
NA TRBJ1-5 NA 16 TRBV2 TGTGCCAGCAGTGGGGGAAGGGGGTATAGCAATCAGCCCCAGCATTTT CASSGGRGYSNQPQHF
once TRBJ1-4 TRBD1 14 TRBV6-1 TGTGCCAGCAGCTGGACAGGGACTAATGAAAAACTGTTTTTT CASSWTGTNEKLFF
NA TRBJ2-1 NA 11 TRBV10-2 TGCGCCAGCAGTGAAGGCAATGAGCAGTTCTTC CASSEGNEQFF
once TRBJ1-3 NA 16 TRBV7-8 TGTGCCAGCAGCTTAGCCCTTAGTGATAGAGGAAACACCATATATTTT CASSLALSDRGNTIYF